This T cell receptor (beta chain) is from a study of shared clonotypes between healthy human individuals. Regarding the study as a whole: Genetic and exposure-history diversity was limited by the small donor number. Memory subsets generally showed lower estimated richness than naive subsets. Unshared clonotypes carried lower generation probabilities than those common to all four donors.

This CDR3 contains 14 residues. V lost 3 bases to trimming and J lost 1 base, with 8 bases between them. Germline V gene lookup returns CDR1 LNHDA and CDR2 SQIVND (reference sequence). Replicate PCRs from sorted subsets contained approximately 190 ng DNA, which is around 29,000 T cell genomes. TCRdb's copy holds only in-frame clones and misses some; the assay was immunoSEQ multiplex PCR. The sample yields some 550,000 clones, 95% to 98% seen once. This clone showed up just once. Its cognate antigen is unknown. The sequencing sample was made of naive CD4+ T cells sorted from blood. Described subset: CD45RA+ positively selected. This sequence was found in a woman younger than 45 in good health. The rearrangement uses TRBV19 and TRBJ2-3, with TRBD2 as a possible D gene (5 bases). The CDR3 DNA follows: TGTGCCAGTAGTATTGGAGGACGCACAGATACGCAGTATTTT. This codes for CASSIGGRTDTQYF.